The sequence of this TCR beta chain was determined in a study of brain T cells in children with intractable seizures. Study-wide findings and caveats: Absence of clones before surgery may stem from lower sequencing depth. HCMV serostatus was not known, and viral specificity came from CDR3 similarity only.

Sequencing was limited to surgery cases with top T cell transcript signatures in brain tissue. At least one anti-epileptic drug was given before surgery. With respect to this clone: The antigen remains undetermined.

Produced via immunoSEQ multiplex PCR; TCRdb's table is partial and in-frame only. Among 35,000 to 50,000 clones listed, more than 80% were seen once. CDR3 length equals 13 residues. From germline, CDR1 is MNHEY and CDR2 SMNVEV (reference sequence). Trimming cost V 5 bases and J 4 bases, with 9 bases left between them. The specimen was peripheral blood, collected at surgery. This TCR was sampled from a girl aged 2-10 years with tuberous sclerosis and intractable seizures. The chain has TRBV27 and TRBJ1-3, with a weak D call TRBD1 (6 bases). The CDR3: CASSRGPGNTIYF. The CDR3 nucleotides read TGTGCCAGCAGTCGGGGGCCAGGAAACACCATATATTTT.